This T cell receptor beta chain originates from a study of T-cell reconstitution after alpha-beta-depleted transplantation in children. General observations from the study: The high TCRbeta diversity at day 60 in some patients came from surviving recipient T cells and thymic progenitors. Hyperexpanded clones declined; after one year, newly produced T cells mostly supplied diversity. Several hundred graft clones that had expanded were reportedly the source of alpha-beta T cells about two months after transplant.

The CDR3 length is 15 residues. Germline V lookup: CDR1 MDHEN, CDR2 SYDVKM. With 6 bases removed from V and 1 base from J, the gap between germline ends came to 15 bases. Molecular barcoding with unique molecular identifiers was used for the TCRbeta library. A single record per CDR3 protein comes from TCRdb applying MiXCR to the PCR reads. In the table there are 140,000 to 150,000 distinct CDR3 sequences, 7.5% to 9% of which are singletons. This clonotype occurred many times. Its antigen is as yet unknown. The TCR comes from a female patient aged 2-15 years who had a stem cell transplant for congenital amegakaryocytic thrombocytopenia, so the T cells may come from the graft donor. The material was PBMCs, mostly from graft donor cells, obtained 180 days after TCRalphabeta/CD19-depleted stem cell transplant. The genes are TRBV28 and TRBJ2-5; tentative D call: TRBD1 (5 bases). The CDR3, as DNA: TGTGCCAGCAGCCCCCTTTCAGGGCTCCAAGAGACCCAGTACTTC. Residues: CASSPLSGLQETQYF. Using reference TRBV28 and TRBJ2-5 for the parts outside the CDR3, the full variable domain is DVKVTQSSRYLVKRTGEKVFLECVQDMDHENMFWYRQDPGLGLRLIYFSYDVKMKEKGDIPEGYSVSREKKERFSLILESASTNQTSMYLCASSPLSGLQETQYFGPGTRLLVL.